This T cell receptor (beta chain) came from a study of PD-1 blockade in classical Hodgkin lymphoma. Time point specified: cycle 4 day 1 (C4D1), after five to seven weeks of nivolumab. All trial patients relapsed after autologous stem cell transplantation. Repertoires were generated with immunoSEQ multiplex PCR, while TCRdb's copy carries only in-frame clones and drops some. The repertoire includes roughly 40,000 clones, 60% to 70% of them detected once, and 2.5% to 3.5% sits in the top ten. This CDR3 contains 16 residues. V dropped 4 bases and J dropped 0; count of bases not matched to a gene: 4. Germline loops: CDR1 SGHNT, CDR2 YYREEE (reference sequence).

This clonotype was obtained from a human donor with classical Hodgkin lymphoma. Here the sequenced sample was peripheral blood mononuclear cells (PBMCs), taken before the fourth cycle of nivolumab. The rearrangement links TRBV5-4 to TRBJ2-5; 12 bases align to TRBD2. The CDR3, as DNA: TGTGCCAGCAGCCCCGGACTAGCGGGGAACCAAGAGACCCAGTACTTC. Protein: CASSPGLAGNQETQYF.